The 10 T cell receptor beta chains in this list originate from one sample, sequenced in a study of blood T cells in healthy people across ages. PCR was performed a second time for 7 to 11 cycles using a sample-barcoded 5' primer and a J-beta primer mix. TCRdb itself ran the 5' RACE reads through MiXCR, one entry per CDR3 protein. This table holds 650,000 to 1,000,000 distinct CDR3 sequences, roughly 34% found once. Material: blood. These receptors were obtained from a man aged 18 to 30 in good health.

The chain links TRBV20-1 to TRBJ2-3, with TRBD2 identical over 7 bases. There are 16 residues in the CDR3. V lost 6 bases to trimming and J lost 1 base; unmatched junction nucleotides: 13. The V gene's germline CDR1 is DFQATT and CDR2 SNEGSKA (reference sequence). The CDR3 loop reads CSATDRLAGGTDTQYF. Written as DNA, the CDR3 is TGCAGTGCGACCGATCGGTTAGCGGGCGGCACAGATACGCAGTATTTT.

As for this clonotype: Compared with germline, one end of the junction differs, possibly owing to a read error. The chain uses TRBV4-1 and TRBJ1-1, with a tentative D call TRBD1 (6 bases). This CDR3 is built from 16 residues. The germline gives CDR1 MGHRA, CDR2 YSYEKL. CDR3 residues: CVSSQESWGRGTEAFF. DNA of the CDR3: TGCGTCAGCAGCCAAGAATCTTGGGGGAGGGGGACTGAAGCTTTCTTT.

This clonotype showed up many times. The chain is built from TRBV12-3 or TRBV12-4 and TRBJ1-5, with D possibly being TRBD1 (6 bases). This CDR3 has 14 residues. Trimming cost V 7 bases and J 7 bases, with 17 bases left between them. This CDR3 reads CASKLGEGGQPQHF. In DNA, the CDR3 is TGTGCCAGCAAGTTGGGGGAGGGGGGCCAGCCCCAGCATTTT.

In this sample, this clonotype turned up many times. The chain joins TRBV4-3 to TRBJ2-3, with TRBD2 matching 12 bases. Germline CDR1 reads LGHNA; CDR2 reads YSLEER. The CDR3 has 15 amino acids. V lost 4 bases to trimming and J lost 6 bases; unmatched junction nucleotides: 5. The CDR3 bases are TGCGCCAGCAGCCCGGGACTAGCGGGTTTGGATACGCAGTATTTT. Its translation is CASSPGLAGLDTQYF.

This clonotype has only one observation. V and J are TRBV7-3 and TRBJ2-1; 10 positions agree with TRBD2. The CDR3 extends over 14 amino acids. Germline CDR1 reads SGHTA; CDR2 reads FQGTGA. The V gene end was trimmed by 5 bases and the J gene end by 7 bases; junction bases not matched to a gene: 5. This chain's CDR3 is CASSVSGGVNEQFF. The CDR3 DNA reads TGTGCCAGCAGCGTAAGCGGGGGGGTGAATGAGCAGTTCTTC.

The chain couples TRBV19 to TRBJ2-4, with a possible D match to TRBD2 (6 bases). CDR3 length equals 13 residues. V was clipped by 4 bases and J by 8 bases, with 12 bases between them. Per germline, CDR1 LNHDA and CDR2 SQIVND (reference sequence). CDR3 in amino acids: CASSSGTLDIQYF. CDR3 in DNA: TGTGCCAGTAGTAGCGGGACTTTAGACATTCAGTACTTC.

This clonotype was seen a handful of times. This sequence joins TRBV6-5 and TRBJ1-2, with D tentatively TRBD1 (5 bases). The CDR3 has 13 residues. V was clipped by 6 bases and J by 5 bases, with 13 bases between them. Per the germline V gene, CDR1 is MNHEY and CDR2 is SVGAGI. The CDR3 coding sequence is TGTGCCAGCAGGCCTGGGACCGCTTATGGCTACACCTTC. Translated: CASRPGTAYGYTF.

As to this clonotype: This may be a read error: a much more frequent sequence differs by one nucleotide. The CDR3 sequence: CASSSQLAGDTQYF. DNA of the CDR3: TGTGCCAGCAGTTCACAACTAGCCGGAGATACGCAGTATTTT. V and J are TRBV12-3 or TRBV12-4 and TRBJ2-3, with D tentatively TRBD2 (6 bases). Trimming took off 4 bases at V and 5 bases at J, with 13 bases between the two ends. The CDR3 sequence is 14 residues long.

This clonotype was seen more than once but under ten times. The chain recombines TRBV27 with TRBJ2-3; tentative D call: TRBD2 (5 bases). V was trimmed by 5 bases and J by 8 bases, leaving 14 bases between them. In germline, CDR1 is MNHEY, CDR2 SMNVEV (reference sequence). The CDR3 loop spans 13 amino acids. CDR3 sequence: CASSPPRGGTQYF. CDR3 sequence (DNA): TGTGCCAGCAGTCCCCCCCGCGGAGGTACGCAGTATTTT.

This clonotype has at least ten counts. The J gene is TRBJ1-2, the V gene TRBV20-1; maybe TRBD1 (5 bases). Per germline, CDR1 DFQATT and CDR2 SNEGSKA (reference sequence). The CDR3 has 17 amino acids. The germline V and J ends were trimmed by 2 bases and 1 base, with 20 bases remaining between them. This CDR3 reads CSARTTGTEDFNYGYTF. The CDR3, as DNA: TGCAGTGCTAGAACAACCGGGACGGAGGATTTTAACTATGGCTACACCTTC.